This paragraph reports one TCR beta chain. Its antigen is currently unknown. Primers included in the PCR were 60 Vbeta and 13 Jbeta primers. Produced via immunoSEQ multiplex PCR; TCRdb's table is partial and in-frame only. The repertoire has under 300,000 clones, around four fifths of them found once; the top ten carry roughly 2%. This entry belongs to a study of cytomegalovirus exposure and HLA in healthy donors. The V segment lost 1 base and the J segment 6 bases; nucleotides outside the gene matches: 4. Germline loops: CDR1 GTSNPN, CDR2 SVGIG (reference sequence). The CDR3 covers 13 residues. Study-wide results and caveats: A later analysis, which compared TCR beta chains of equal frequency, found the HLA-associated ones more clonally expanded.

The chain links TRBV30 to TRBJ1-2; 8 bases fit TRBD1. This receptor was obtained from a middle-aged woman in good health and CMV-seropositive. Sequenced sample: PBMCs. Written as DNA, the CDR3 is TGTGCCTGGAGTGACTGGACAGGGCATGGCTACACCTTC. Encoded protein: CAWSDWTGHGYTF.